This paragraph reports one T cell receptor (beta chain). The V end lost 6 bases, the J end lost 3 bases, and 15 bases lay between the germline ends. The CDR3 spans 14 residues. Germline CDR1 and CDR2: MNHEY and SMNVEV (reference sequence). PCR employed 60 Vbeta and 13 Jbeta primers. Sequencing was performed with immunoSEQ multiplex PCR; in TCRdb, only in-frame clones are kept and a portion is missing. The sample carries about 160,000 clones, 65% to 90% recorded once. These data belong to a study of cytomegalovirus exposure and HLA in healthy donors. The sample taken for sequencing was PBMCs. This receptor was identified in a human donor in good health. The V call is TRBV27, the J call TRBJ2-7; D is perhaps TRBD1 (6 bases). Here the CDR3 reads CASSHSTGYYEQYF. CDR3 sequence (DNA): TGTGCCAGCAGCCATTCGACAGGCTACTACGAGCAGTACTTC.